This TCR beta chain is from a study of human thymus T cells. Study-level points and caveats: V and J gene usage appeared biased in thymic and blood repertoires.

To note about this clone: Its specificity is not known.

TCRdb's table, derived via immunoSEQ multiplex PCR, lists solely in-frame clones and lacks some. The data contain fewer than 55,000 clones, 85% to 95% of them singletons. The donors were infants in Finland with congenital heart defects, otherwise immunologically healthy. During surgery, about 0.5-1 mL peripheral blood was drawn from four of eight donors. Germline V CDR1 and CDR2: SGHRS, YFSETQ. V shed 4 bases, J shed 3 bases, and the junction held 3 bases outside the gene matches. The length of the CDR3 is 15 residues. The TCR was taken from a boy under two years old with a congenital heart defect but otherwise immunologically healthy. The sequenced sample consisted of blood. This chain joins TRBV5-1 and TRBJ2-5; 13 bases map to TRBD2. CDR3 DNA sequence: TGCGCCAGCAGCCGCGGACTAGCGGGGGAAGAGACCCAGTACTTC. As protein: CASSRGLAGEETQYF.